This T cell receptor (beta chain) was retrieved from a study of cytotoxic CD8 clonotypes in ibrutinib-treated CLL. Study in general: The cohort had some 10 relapsed/refractory and fewer than 16 treatment-naive patients, around 18 IGHV unmutated.

Study outcomes and limitations: Public clonotypes were seen rarely and were contracted or stable on treatment.

As to this clone: The antigen is not known.

V dropped 3 bases and J dropped 10 bases, with 12 bases sitting between them. The CDR3 runs to 11 residues. CDR1 SQVTM and CDR2 ANQGSEA come from the germline V gene. Clones were sequenced by immunoSEQ multiplex PCR, and TCRdb holds only the in-frame ones, with some missing. Of 200,000 to 250,000 clones detected, approximately 79% appear once; the ten largest clones hold roughly 11%. The chain links TRBV29-1 to TRBJ1-1; maybe TRBD1 (5 bases). The origin of this receptor is a human donor with chronic lymphocytic leukemia. The specimen was PBMCs, collected after 12 months of ibrutinib treatment. The CDR3 sequence: CSVEDIKGAFF. CDR3 sequence (DNA): TGCAGCGTTGAGGACATAAAGGGAGCTTTCTTT.